This entry lists 12 T cell receptor beta chains sequenced from one sample in a study of T cells in tuberculosis. The assay was immunoSEQ multiplex PCR, and TCRdb's table has in-frame clones only and misses some. The repertoire includes tens of thousands of clones, under 95% of them detected once, and around 2% sits in the top ten. Sorting used thawed, overnight-rested PBMC stained with anti-CD3, a viability dye and GMM-loaded CD1B tetramer. The CD1B tetramers carried C32 glucose monomycolate purified from Rhodococcus equi. The sample was CD1b-GMM tetramer-negative cells sorted from PBMCs. The receptor set was obtained from an adult woman with latent tuberculosis.

This chain uses TRBV19 with TRBJ2-2; tentatively, D is TRBD2 (6 bases). In germline, CDR1 is LNHDA, CDR2 SQIVND (reference sequence). The CDR3 extends over 19 amino acids. V was shortened by 3 bases and J by 7 bases, with 27 bases between the two germline ends. CDR3 sequence reads: CASSMRGLSGSGSYGELFF. The CDR3 nucleotides are TGTGCCAGTAGTATGCGGGGATTGAGTGGATCCGGGTCATACGGGGAGCTGTTTTTT.

The rearrangement uses TRBV10-2 and TRBJ1-1; D perhaps matches TRBD1 (6 bases). V lost 10 bases to trimming and J lost 2 bases, with 20 bases between them. The germline V gene has CDR1 WSHSY and CDR2 SAAADI. CDR3 length: 15 residues. CDR3 sequence (DNA): TGCGCCACCCTCCGGGGGGCAGGGCTTAACACTGAAGCTTTCTTT. This gives the protein CATLRGAGLNTEAFF.

The rearrangement joins TRBV7-9 to TRBJ2-3, with 10 positions matching TRBD1. J lost 3 bases, V lost 5 bases, and 2 bases had no gene match. Germline lookup yields CDR1 SEHNR and CDR2 FQNEAQ (reference sequence). CDR3 size: 14 residues. The CDR3 DNA reads TGTGCCAGCAGCCCGGGACAGGGGACAGATACGCAGTATTTT. This codes for CASSPGQGTDTQYF.

The chain recombines TRBV4-2 with TRBJ2-3, with 11 nucleotides matching TRBD2. V shed 4 bases and J 1 base; nucleotides not matched to a gene: 7. Germline loops: CDR1 LGHNA, CDR2 YNFKEQ. The CDR3 is 17 amino acids. The CDR3 sequence is CASSPRLAGSRTDTQYF. The CDR3 DNA is TGTGCCAGCAGCCCTCGACTAGCGGGGAGCCGCACAGATACGCAGTATTTT.

DNA for the CDR3: TGTGCCAGCCCGCGGGACAGTTCCTACGAGCAGTACTTC. The encoded protein is CASPRDSSYEQYF. This chain joins TRBV18 and TRBJ2-7; a possible D gene is TRBD1 (7 bases). V was pared by 8 bases and J by 1 base, with 12 bases between. The length of the CDR3 is 13 residues. The germline gives CDR1 KGHSH, CDR2 LQKENI.

In this sample, this clone turned up a few times. This chain joins TRBV14 and TRBJ2-7, with 11 bases identical to TRBD2. The V and J ends lost 6 bases and 6 bases, in that order; junction bases with no gene match: 13. The CDR3 runs 16 residues. Germline lookup yields CDR1 SGHDN and CDR2 FVKESK. CDR3 amino acids: CASSPTSGALLGEQYF. The CDR3 bases are TGTGCCAGCAGTCCGACTAGCGGGGCCCTCCTTGGCGAGCAGTACTTC. The full variable domain, rest sourced from reference TRBV14 and TRBJ2-7, is EAGVTQFPSHSVIEKGQTVTLRCDPISGHDNLYWYRRVMGKEIKFLLHFVKESKQDESGMPNNRFLAERTGGTYSTLKVQPAELEDSGVYFCASSPTSGALLGEQYFGPGTRLTVT.

The CDR3 bases are TGCGCCAGCACCCGGGGGGGGGTCCTCTTGGACACCGGGGAGCTGTTTTTT. Amino acids: CASTRGGVLLDTGELFF. The chain links TRBV5-1 to TRBJ2-2, with 8 nucleotides matching TRBD2. This CDR3 has 17 residues. V gave up 6 bases and J gave up 3 bases; unmatched junction bases: 13. The V gene's germline CDR1 is SGHRS and CDR2 YFSETQ. Full variable domain (missing parts from reference TRBV5-1 and TRBJ2-2): KAGVTQTPRYLIKTRGQQVTLSCSPISGHRSVSWYQQTPGQGLQFLFEYFSETQRNKGNFPGRFSGRQFSNSRSEMNVSTLELGDSALYLCASTRGGVLLDTGELFFGEGSRLTVL.

This sequence joins TRBV12-5 and TRBJ1-1; the match to TRBD1 covers 9 bases. The germline gives CDR1 LGHNT, CDR2 FRNRAP. The CDR3 contains 17 residues. V gave up 1 base and J gave up 0 bases; unmatched junction bases: 6. The CDR3 protein is CASGLGGQGVMNTEAFF. DNA of the CDR3: TGTGCTAGTGGTTTGGGGGGACAGGGTGTGATGAACACTGAAGCTTTCTTT.

The chain combines TRBV7-6 with TRBJ2-7; TRBD2 agrees at 9 bases. J was trimmed by 6 bases and V by 3 bases; bases with no gene match: 12. Germline V CDR1 and CDR2: SGHVS, FNYEAQ. This CDR3 has 16 residues. As DNA, the CDR3 is TGTGCCAGCAGCTTGCGATCTAGCGGGGTAAACTCCGAGCAGTACTTC. This codes for CASSLRSSGVNSEQYF.

The rearrangement joins TRBV2 to TRBJ2-5, with D maybe TRBD2 (6 bases). The germline gives CDR1 SNHLY, CDR2 FYNNEI. The CDR3 runs to 14 residues. V was pared by 4 bases and J by 4 bases, with 13 bases between. CDR3 sequence reads: CASSVGGVRETQYF. DNA for the CDR3: TGTGCCAGCAGTGTTGGCGGGGTAAGAGAGACCCAGTACTTC.

The chain recombines TRBV6-1 with TRBJ1-5; TRBD1 matches at 7 bases. Germline CDR1 MNHNS, CDR2 SASEGT. The CDR3 contains 16 residues. The V segment lost 2 bases and the J segment 7 bases; nucleotides outside the gene matches: 11. CDR3 loop: CASSEILGQTLQPQHF. CDR3 DNA sequence: TGTGCCAGCAGTGAAATCCTGGGACAGACACTACAGCCCCAGCATTTT.

The table lists this clone with a count of one. The rearrangement links TRBV19 to TRBJ1-1; 7 bases align to TRBD1. Trimming at V came to 7 bases and at J to 4 bases, leaving 12 bases not matched to a gene. The length of the CDR3 is 15 residues. Germline V gene lookup returns CDR1 LNHDA and CDR2 SQIVND (reference sequence). The DNA for the CDR3 is TGTGCCAGTACCCCAGCCCGACAGGGAGGCACTGAAGCTTTCTTT. This codes for CASTPARQGGTEAFF.